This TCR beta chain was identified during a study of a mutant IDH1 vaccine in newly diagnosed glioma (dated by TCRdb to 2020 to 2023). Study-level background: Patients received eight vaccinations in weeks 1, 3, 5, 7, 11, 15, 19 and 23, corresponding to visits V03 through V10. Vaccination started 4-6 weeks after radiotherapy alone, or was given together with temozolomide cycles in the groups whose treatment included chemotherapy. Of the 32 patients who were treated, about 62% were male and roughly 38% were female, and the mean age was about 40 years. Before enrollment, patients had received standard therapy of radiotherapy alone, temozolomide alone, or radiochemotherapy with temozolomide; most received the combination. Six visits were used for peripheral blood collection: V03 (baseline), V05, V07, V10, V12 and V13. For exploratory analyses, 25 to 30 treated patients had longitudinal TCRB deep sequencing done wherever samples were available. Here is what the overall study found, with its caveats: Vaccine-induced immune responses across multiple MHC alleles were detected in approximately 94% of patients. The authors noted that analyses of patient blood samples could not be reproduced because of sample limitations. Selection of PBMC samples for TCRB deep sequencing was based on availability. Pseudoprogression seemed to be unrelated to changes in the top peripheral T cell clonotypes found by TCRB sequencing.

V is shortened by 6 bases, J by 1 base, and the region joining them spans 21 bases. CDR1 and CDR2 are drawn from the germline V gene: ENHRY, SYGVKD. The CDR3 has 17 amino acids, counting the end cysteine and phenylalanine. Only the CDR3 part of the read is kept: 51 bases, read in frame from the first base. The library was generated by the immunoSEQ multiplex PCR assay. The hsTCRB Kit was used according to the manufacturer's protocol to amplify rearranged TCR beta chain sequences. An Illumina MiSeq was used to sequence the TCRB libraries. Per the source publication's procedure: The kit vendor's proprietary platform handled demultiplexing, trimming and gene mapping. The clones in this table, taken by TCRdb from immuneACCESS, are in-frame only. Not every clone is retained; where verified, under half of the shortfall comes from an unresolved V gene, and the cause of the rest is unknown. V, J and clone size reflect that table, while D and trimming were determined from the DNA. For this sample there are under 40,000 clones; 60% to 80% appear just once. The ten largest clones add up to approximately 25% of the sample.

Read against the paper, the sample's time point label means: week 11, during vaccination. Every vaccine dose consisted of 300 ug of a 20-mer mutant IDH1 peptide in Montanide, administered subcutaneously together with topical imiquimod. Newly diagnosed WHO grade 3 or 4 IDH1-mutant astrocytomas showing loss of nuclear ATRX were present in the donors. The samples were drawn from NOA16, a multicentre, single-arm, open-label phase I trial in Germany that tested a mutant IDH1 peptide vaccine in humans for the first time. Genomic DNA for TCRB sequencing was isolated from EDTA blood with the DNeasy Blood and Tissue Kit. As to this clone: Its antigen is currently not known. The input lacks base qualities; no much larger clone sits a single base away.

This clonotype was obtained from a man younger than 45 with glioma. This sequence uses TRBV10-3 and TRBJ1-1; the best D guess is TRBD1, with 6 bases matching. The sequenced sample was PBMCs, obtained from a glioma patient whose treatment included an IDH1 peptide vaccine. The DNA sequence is TGTGCCATCAGAAGAGAGCTGTGGACAGACACGAACACTGAAGCTTTCTTT. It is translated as CAIRRELWTDTNTEAFF.